This T cell receptor beta chain came from a study of CD8+ T cells in alopecia areata. Overall study results and limits: An increase in clonality over normal scalp was evident in lesional scalp, especially alopecia totalis/universalis.

Individuals with alopecia areata gave both lesional scalp punch biopsies and peripheral blood for collection. In its sample, this clone was seen a few times. The antigen is undetermined. Sequencing templates came from extracted RNA that was reverse transcribed into cDNA. The method was immunoSEQ multiplex PCR; TCRdb's version includes in-frame clones alone and lacks a portion of them. The top ten clones hold over 6% of a sample with 20,000 or so clones, around 66% of them seen once. J gave up 6 bases and V 3 bases, and 1 base lay outside the gene matches. The CDR3 is 13 amino acids. Germline V lookup: CDR1 MGHRA, CDR2 YSYEKL.

Source: skin, taken at week 0. This chain uses TRBV4-1 with TRBJ2-2; 7 bases are shared with TRBD1. This TCR derives from a human donor with alopecia areata. CDR3 region: CASSHGTAGELFF. CDR3 DNA sequence: TGCGCCAGCAGCCATGGGACAGCCGGGGAGCTGTTTTTT.